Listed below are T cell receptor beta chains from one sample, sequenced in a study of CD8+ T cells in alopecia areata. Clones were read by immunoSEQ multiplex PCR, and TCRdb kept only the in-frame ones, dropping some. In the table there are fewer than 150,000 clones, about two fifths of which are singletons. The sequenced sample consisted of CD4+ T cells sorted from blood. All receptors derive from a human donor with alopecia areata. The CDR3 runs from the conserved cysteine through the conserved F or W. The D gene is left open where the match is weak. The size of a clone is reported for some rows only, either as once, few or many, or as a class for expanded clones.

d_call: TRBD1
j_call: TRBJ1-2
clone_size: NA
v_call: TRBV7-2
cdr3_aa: CASSLGQEYGYTF
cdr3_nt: TGTGCCAGCAGCCTGGGACAGGAGTATGGCTACACCTTC

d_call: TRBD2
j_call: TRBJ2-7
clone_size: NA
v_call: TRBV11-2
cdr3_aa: CASSLATSGSPYEQYF
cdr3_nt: TGTGCCAGCAGCTTAGCCACTAGCGGGAGTCCCTACGAGCAGTACTTC

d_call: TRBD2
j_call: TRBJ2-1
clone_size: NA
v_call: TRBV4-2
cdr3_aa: CASSRAGGTDEQFF
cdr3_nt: TGTGCCAGCAGTCGAGCGGGAGGGACCGATGAGCAGTTCTTC

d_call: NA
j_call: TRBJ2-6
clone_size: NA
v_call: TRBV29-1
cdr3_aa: CSVDSGSGANVLTF
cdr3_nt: TGCAGCGTTGATTCCGGCTCTGGGGCCAACGTCCTGACTTTC

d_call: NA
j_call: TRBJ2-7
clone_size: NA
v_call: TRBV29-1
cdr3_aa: CSVEIRDGDEQYF
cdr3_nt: TGCAGCGTTGAGATCAGGGACGGTGACGAGCAGTACTTC

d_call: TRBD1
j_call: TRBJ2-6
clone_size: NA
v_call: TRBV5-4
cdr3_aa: CASSLVGQGATGANVLTF
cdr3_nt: TGTGCCAGCAGCTTGGTGGGACAGGGGGCGACTGGGGCCAACGTCCTGACTTTC

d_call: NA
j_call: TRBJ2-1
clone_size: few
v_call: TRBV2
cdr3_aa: CASSTRLSSYNEQFF
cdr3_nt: TGTGCCAGCAGTACTAGGTTGAGCTCCTACAATGAGCAGTTCTTC

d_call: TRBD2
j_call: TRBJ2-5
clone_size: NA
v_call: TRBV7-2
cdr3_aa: CASSLYTGGQETQYF
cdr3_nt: TGTGCCAGCAGCTTATATACGGGGGGCCAAGAGACCCAGTACTTC

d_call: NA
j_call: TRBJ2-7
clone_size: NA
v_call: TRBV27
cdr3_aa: CASSLPPPGAYEQYF
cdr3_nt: TGTGCCAGCAGTCTCCCCCCGCCGGGAGCTTACGAGCAGTACTTC

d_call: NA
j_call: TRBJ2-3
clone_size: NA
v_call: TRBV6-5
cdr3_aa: CASSLTYTDTQYF
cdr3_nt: TGTGCCAGCAGCCTCACCTACACAGATACGCAGTATTTT

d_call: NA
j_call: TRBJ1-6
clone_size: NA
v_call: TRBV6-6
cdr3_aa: CASSLGPSNSPLHF
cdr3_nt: TGTGCCAGCAGTTTAGGGCCCAGTAATTCACCCCTCCACTTT

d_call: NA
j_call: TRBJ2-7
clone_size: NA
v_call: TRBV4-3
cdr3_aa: CASSLQRQGAYEQYF
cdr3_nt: TGCGCCAGCAGCCTTCAGCGGCAGGGCGCCTACGAGCAGTACTTC

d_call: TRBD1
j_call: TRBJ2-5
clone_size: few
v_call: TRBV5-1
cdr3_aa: CASSLDGTALLETQYF
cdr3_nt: TGCGCCAGCAGCTTGGATGGGACAGCCCTATTGGAGACCCAGTACTTC

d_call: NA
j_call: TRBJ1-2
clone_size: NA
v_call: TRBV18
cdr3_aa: CASSPRMGYTF
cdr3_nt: TGTGCCAGCTCACCACGGATGGGCTACACCTTC

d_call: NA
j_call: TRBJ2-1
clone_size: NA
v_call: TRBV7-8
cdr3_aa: CASSRNALDEQFF
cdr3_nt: TGTGCCAGCAGCCGGAACGCCCTTGATGAGCAGTTCTTC

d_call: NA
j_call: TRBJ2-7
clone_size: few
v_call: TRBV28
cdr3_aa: CASNWWGYEQYF
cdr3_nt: TGTGCCAGCAACTGGTGGGGCTACGAGCAGTACTTC

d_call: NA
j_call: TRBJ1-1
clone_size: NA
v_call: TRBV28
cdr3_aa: CASSGQGFGAEAFF
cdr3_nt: TGTGCCAGCAGTGGTCAGGGTTTTGGGGCTGAAGCTTTCTTT

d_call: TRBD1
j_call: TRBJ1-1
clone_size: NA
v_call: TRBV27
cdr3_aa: CASTDGQANTEAFF
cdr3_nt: TGTGCCAGCACCGATGGACAGGCGAACACTGAAGCTTTCTTT

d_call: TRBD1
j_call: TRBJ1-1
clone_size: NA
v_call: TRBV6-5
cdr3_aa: CASSYDRASIAFF
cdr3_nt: TGTGCCAGCAGTTACGACAGGGCCAGTATAGCTTTCTTT

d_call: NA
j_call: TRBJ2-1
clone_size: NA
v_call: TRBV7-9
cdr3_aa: CASSLSGYNEQFF
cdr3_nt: TGTGCCAGCAGCTTATCTGGGTACAATGAGCAGTTCTTC

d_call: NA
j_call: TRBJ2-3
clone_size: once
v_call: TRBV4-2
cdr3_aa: CASSQVSGTDTQYF
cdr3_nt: TGTGCCAGCAGCCAAGTTTCAGGGACAGATACGCAGTATTTT

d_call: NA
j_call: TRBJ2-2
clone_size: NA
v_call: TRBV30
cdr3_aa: CAWTRPTNTGELFF
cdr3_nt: TGTGCCTGGACGCGCCCTACGAACACCGGGGAGCTGTTTTTT

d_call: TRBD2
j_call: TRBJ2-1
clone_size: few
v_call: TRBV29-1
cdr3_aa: CSVGQMSGGRNEQFF
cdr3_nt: TGCAGCGTCGGCCAAATGAGCGGGGGGCGCAATGAGCAGTTCTTC

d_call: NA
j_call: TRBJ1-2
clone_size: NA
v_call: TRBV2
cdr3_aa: CASSGRTANLYGYTF
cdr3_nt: TGTGCCAGCAGTGGCCGGACAGCGAACCTCTATGGCTACACCTTC